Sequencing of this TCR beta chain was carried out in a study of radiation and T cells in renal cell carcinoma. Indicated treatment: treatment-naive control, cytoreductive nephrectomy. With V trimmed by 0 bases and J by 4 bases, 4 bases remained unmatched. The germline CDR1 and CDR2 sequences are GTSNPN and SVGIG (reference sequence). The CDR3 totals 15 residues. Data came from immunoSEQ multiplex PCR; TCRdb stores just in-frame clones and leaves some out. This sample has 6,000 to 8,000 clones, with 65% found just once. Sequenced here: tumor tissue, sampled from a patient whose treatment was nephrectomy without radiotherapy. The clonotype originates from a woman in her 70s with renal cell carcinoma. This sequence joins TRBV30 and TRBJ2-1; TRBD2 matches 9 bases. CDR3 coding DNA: TGTGCCTGGAGTGTACGAGCGGGGGGATACAATGAGCAGTTCTTC. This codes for CAWSVRAGGYNEQFF.